The TCR beta chain under discussion was sequenced for a study of tumor-infiltrating lymphocytes in primary liver carcinoma. Unsorted whole blood supplied the RNA, and germline DNA was extracted too. This clonotype was counted at least ten times. Trimming took off 5 bases at V and 5 bases at J, with 15 bases between the two ends. The germline V gene has CDR1 MNHNY and CDR2 SVGAGI (reference sequence). The CDR3 spans 14 residues. Constant-region priming of about 0.5 ug total RNA yielded TCR beta cDNA. Library construction for TCR beta comprised three nested multiplex PCR rounds performed with slightly modified ARM-PCR. PCR rounds one and two used TRBV1-TRBV30 forward primers with a C-beta reverse primer for around 9 cycles each. One entry per CDR3 protein results from TCRdb running MiXCR on the multiplex PCR reads. The table has fewer than 350,000 distinct CDR3 sequences, around 60% seen once.

The receptor was derived from a man aged 35-49 years with primary liver carcinoma and hepatitis B virus infection. The V and J genes are TRBV6-6 and TRBJ2-5, with a weak D call TRBD1 (6 bases). Sequences were obtained from peripheral blood. The CDR3 DNA sequence: TGTGCCAGCAGTAAGGACAGTGCTAGGGAGACCCAGTACTTC. This encodes CASSKDSARETQYF.